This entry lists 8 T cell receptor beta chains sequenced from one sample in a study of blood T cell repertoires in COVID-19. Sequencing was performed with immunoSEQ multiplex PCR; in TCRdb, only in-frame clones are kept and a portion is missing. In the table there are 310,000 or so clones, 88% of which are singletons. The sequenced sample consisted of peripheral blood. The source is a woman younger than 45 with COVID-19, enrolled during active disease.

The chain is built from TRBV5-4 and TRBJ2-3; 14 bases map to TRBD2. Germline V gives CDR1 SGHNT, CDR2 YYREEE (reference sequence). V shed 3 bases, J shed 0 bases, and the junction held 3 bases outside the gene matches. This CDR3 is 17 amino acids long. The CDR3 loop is CASSSTSGRGSTDTQYF. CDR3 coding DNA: TGTGCCAGCAGCTCGACTAGCGGGAGGGGCAGCACAGATACGCAGTATTTT.

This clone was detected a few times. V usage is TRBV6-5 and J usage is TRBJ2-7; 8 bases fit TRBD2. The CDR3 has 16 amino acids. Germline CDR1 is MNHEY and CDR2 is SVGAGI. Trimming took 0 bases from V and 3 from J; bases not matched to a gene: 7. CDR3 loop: CASSYSRLAGNYEQYF. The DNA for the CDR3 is TGTGCCAGCAGTTACTCGAGGCTAGCGGGTAACTACGAGCAGTACTTC.

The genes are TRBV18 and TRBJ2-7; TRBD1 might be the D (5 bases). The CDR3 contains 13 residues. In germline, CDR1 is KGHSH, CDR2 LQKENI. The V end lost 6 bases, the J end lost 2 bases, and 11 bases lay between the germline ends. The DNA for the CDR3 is TGTGCCAGCTCCTTTGGACAAGCCTACGAGCAGTACTTC. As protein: CASSFGQAYEQYF.

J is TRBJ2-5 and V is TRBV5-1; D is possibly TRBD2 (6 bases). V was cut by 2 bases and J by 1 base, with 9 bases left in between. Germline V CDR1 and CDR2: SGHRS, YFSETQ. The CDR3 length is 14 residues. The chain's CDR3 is CASSFAGFQETQYF. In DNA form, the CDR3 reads TGCGCCAGCAGCTTTGCGGGATTCCAAGAGACCCAGTACTTC.

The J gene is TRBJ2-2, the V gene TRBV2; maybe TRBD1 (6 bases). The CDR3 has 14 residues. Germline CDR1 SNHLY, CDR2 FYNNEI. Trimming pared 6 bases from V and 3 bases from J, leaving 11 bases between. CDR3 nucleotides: TGTGCCAGCAGGGTGGACAGTGACACCGGGGAGCTGTTTTTT. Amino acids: CASRVDSDTGELFF.

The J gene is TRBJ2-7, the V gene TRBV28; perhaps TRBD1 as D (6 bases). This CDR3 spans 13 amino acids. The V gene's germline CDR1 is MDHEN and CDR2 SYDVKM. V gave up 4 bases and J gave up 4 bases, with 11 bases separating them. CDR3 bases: TGTGCCAGCAGTTCCTCCGGGACATACGAGCAGTACTTC. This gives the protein CASSSSGTYEQYF.

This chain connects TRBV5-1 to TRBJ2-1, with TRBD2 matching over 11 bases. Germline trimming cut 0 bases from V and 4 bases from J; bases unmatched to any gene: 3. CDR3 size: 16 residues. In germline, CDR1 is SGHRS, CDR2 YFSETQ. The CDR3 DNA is TGCGCCAGCAGCTTGGCCGGGACTAGCGGTTACAATGAGCAGTTCTTC. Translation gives CASSLAGTSGYNEQFF.

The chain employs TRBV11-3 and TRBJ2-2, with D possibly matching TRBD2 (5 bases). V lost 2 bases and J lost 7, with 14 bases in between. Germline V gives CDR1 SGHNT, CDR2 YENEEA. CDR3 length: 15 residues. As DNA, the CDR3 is TGTGCCAGCAGCTTATCCGGAGGCCTACACGGGGAGCTGTTTTTT. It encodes CASSLSGGLHGELFF.